This TCR beta chain was obtained from a study of cytomegalovirus exposure and HLA in healthy donors. Comment on this clone: Its target is unknown.

The PCR had 60 Vbeta and 13 Jbeta primers. Produced via immunoSEQ multiplex PCR; TCRdb's table is partial and in-frame only. The sample has 130,000 to 150,000 clones; 70% to 80% are singletons. Trimming pared 1 base from V and 5 bases from J, leaving 17 bases between. The CDR3 has 17 residues. Germline values: CDR1 LNHDA, CDR2 SQIVND (reference sequence). Study results and limitations: Among the most significant clusters, several appeared linked to common viral pathogens in a later analysis.

The gene calls are TRBV19 and TRBJ2-2, with D possibly matching TRBD1 (5 bases). The sequenced sample was PBMCs. The clonotype comes from a woman between 18 and 29 years old in good health and CMV-seropositive. The CDR3 sequence: CASSIVPREAKTGELFF. The CDR3 DNA reads TGTGCCAGTAGTATAGTTCCCAGGGAAGCAAAAACCGGGGAGCTGTTTTTT.